This TCR beta chain was sequenced in a study of cytomegalovirus exposure and HLA in healthy donors. Findings of the study overall: TCR beta chains numbering more than 150 were designated cytomegalovirus-associated.

Data came from immunoSEQ multiplex PCR; TCRdb stores just in-frame clones and leaves some out. The profile covers around 170,000 clones, with about 85% appearing a single time and 15% to 20% taken by the ten largest. In regard to this clone: Its antigen is not known.

This CDR3 comprises 14 residues. V shed 5 bases, J shed 4 bases, and the junction held 4 bases outside the gene matches. Germline V gene sequence: CDR1 LNHNV, CDR2 YYDKDF (reference sequence). This receptor was obtained from a man younger than 35 in good health and CMV-seropositive. The chain recombines TRBV15 with TRBJ1-3; TRBD1 matches 8 bases. Material for sequencing was PBMCs. The CDR3 spells CATSPGTGGNTIYF. CDR3 nucleotides: TGTGCCACCAGCCCAGGGACAGGAGGAAACACCATATATTTT.